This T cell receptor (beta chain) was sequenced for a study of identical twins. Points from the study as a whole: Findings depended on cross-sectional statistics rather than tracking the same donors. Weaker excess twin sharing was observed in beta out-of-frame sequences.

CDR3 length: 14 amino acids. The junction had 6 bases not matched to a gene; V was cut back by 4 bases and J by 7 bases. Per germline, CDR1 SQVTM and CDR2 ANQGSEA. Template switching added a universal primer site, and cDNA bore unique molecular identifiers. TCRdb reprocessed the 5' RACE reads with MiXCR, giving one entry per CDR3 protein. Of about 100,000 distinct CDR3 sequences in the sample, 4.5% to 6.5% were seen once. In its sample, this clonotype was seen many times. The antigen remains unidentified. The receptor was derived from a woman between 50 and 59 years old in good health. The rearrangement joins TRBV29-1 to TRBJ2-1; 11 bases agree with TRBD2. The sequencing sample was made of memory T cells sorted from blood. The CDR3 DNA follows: TGCAGCGTTGCCCGGACTAGCGGGTTGAATGAGCAGTTCTTC. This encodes CSVARTSGLNEQFF.